This TCR beta chain was obtained from a study of glioma-infiltrating T cells after dendritic cell vaccination. Study context: Three intradermal dendritic cell vaccine injections were given every two weeks.

Note on this clone: What it binds is not known.

Regarding time point: after dendritic cell vaccination, including at tumor progression/relapse. Amplification used 60 V beta primers and 13 J beta primers. Sequencing was performed with immunoSEQ multiplex PCR; in TCRdb, only in-frame clones are kept and a portion is missing. The data contain about 58,000 clones, around 85% of them singletons. The V gene's germline CDR1 is MNHEY and CDR2 SMNVEV (reference sequence). This CDR3 spans 14 amino acids. V trimming: 7 bases; J trimming: 0 bases; junction bases outside the gene matches: 4. Study-wide findings and caveats: Survival was not directly related to TCR clonality in these patients.

V and J are TRBV27 and TRBJ2-3; 7 bases align to TRBD1. The sequence came from a human donor with glioblastoma. The sequencing here drew on blood, taken after dendritic cell vaccination. The CDR3: CASTSTGSTDTQYF. The CDR3 nucleotides read TGTGCCAGCACCTCGACAGGGAGCACAGATACGCAGTATTTT.